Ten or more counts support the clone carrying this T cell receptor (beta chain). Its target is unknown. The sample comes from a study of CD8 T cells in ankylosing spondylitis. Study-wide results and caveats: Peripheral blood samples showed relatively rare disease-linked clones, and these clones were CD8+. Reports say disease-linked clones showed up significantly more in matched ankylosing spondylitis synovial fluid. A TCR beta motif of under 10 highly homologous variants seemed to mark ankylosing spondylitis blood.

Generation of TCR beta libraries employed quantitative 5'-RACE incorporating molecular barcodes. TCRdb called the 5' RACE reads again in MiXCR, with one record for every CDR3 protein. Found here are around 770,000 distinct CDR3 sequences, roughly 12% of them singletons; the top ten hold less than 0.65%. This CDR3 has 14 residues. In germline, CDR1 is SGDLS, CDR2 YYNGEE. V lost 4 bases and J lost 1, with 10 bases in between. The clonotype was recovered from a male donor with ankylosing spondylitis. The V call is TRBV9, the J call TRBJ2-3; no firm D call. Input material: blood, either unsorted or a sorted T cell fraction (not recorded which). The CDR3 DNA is TGTGCCAGCAGCCCCCTCCCGGGCACAGATACGCAGTATTTT. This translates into CASSPLPGTDTQYF.